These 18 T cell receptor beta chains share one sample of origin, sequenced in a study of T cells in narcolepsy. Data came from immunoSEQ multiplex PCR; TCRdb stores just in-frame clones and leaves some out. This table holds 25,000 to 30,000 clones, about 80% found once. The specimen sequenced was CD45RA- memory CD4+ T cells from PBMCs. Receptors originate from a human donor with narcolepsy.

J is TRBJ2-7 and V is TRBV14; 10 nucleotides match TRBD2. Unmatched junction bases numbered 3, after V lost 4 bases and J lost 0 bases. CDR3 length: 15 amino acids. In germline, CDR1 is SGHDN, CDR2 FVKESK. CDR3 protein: CASSRTSGVSYEQYF. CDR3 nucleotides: TGTGCCAGCAGCCGCACTAGCGGGGTCTCCTACGAGCAGTACTTC.

In DNA form, the CDR3 reads TGCGCCAGCAGCTGGGACAGCCTACGGGAGCAGTACTTC. Its translation is CASSWDSLREQYF. The chain combines TRBV5-1 with TRBJ2-7, with 7 nucleotides matching TRBD1. The CDR3 runs to 13 residues. Germline trimming cut 3 bases from V and 7 bases from J; bases unmatched to any gene: 7. Per germline, CDR1 SGHRS and CDR2 YFSETQ.

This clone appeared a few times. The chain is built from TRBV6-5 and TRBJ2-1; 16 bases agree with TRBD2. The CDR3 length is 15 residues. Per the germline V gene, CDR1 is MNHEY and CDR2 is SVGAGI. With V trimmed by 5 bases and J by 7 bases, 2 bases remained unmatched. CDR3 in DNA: TGTGCCAGCAGTGGGACTAGCGGGGGGGCGAATGAGCAGTTCTTC. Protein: CASSGTSGGANEQFF.

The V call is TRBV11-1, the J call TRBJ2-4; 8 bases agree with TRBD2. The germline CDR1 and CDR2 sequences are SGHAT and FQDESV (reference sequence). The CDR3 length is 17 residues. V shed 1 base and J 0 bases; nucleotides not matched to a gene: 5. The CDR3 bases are TGTGCCAGCAGCTTAGAAGGACTAGCCCTAGCCAAAAACATTCAGTACTTC. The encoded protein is CASSLEGLALAKNIQYF.

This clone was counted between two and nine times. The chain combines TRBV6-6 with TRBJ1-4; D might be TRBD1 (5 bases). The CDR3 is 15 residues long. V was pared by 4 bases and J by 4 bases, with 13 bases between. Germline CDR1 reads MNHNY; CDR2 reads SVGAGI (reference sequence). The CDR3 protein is CASSFPGNGNEKLFF. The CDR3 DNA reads TGTGCCAGCAGTTTTCCAGGGAATGGTAATGAAAAACTGTTTTTT.

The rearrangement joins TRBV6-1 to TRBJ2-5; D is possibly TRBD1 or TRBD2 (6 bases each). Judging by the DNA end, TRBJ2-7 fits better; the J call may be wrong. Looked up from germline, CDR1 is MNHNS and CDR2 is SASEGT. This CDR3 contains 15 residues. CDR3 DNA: TGTGCCAGCAGTGGCGGGACATCGAGCTCCTACGAGCAGTACTTC. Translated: CASSGGTSSSYEQYF.

The DNA of the CDR3 is TGTGCCAGCAGTCGATGGGACAGAACACAAGAGACCCAGTACTTC. It specifies CASSRWDRTQETQYF. The chain has TRBV6-5 and TRBJ2-5; TRBD1 matches at 7 bases. Trimming cost V 5 bases and J 2 bases; bases outside gene matches: 8. The CDR3 length is 15 residues. Germline CDR1 and CDR2: MNHEY and SVGAGI.

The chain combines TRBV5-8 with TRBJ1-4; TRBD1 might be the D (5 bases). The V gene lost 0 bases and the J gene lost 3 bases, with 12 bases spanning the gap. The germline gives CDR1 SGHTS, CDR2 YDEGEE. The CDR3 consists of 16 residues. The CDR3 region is CASSLGQGGANEKLFF. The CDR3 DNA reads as TGTGCCAGCAGCTTGGGGCAGGGTGGAGCTAATGAAAAACTGTTTTTT. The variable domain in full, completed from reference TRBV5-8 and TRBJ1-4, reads EAGVTQSPTHLIKTRGQQATLRCSPISGHTSVYWYQQALGLGLQFLLWYDEGEERNRGNFPPRFSGRQFPNYSSELNVNALELEDSALYLCASSLGQGGANEKLFFGSGTQLSVL.

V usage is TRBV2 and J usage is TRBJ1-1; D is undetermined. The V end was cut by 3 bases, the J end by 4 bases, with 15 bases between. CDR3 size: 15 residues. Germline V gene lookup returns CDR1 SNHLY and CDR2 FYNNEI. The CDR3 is CASSERANMGTEAFF. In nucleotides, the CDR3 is TGTGCCAGCAGTGAGCGTGCGAACATGGGCACTGAAGCTTTCTTT. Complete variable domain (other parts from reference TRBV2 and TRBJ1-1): EPEVTQTPSHQVTQMGQEVILRCVPISNHLYFYWYRQILGQKVEFLVSFYNNEISEKSEIFDDQFSVERPDGSNFTLKIRSTKLEDSAMYFCASSERANMGTEAFFGQGTRLTVV.

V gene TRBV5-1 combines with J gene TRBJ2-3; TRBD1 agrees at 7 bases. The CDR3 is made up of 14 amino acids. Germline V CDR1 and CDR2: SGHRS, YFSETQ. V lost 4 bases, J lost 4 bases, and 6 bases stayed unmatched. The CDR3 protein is CASSQDRAADTQYF. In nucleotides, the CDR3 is TGCGCCAGCAGCCAAGACAGGGCGGCAGATACGCAGTATTTT.

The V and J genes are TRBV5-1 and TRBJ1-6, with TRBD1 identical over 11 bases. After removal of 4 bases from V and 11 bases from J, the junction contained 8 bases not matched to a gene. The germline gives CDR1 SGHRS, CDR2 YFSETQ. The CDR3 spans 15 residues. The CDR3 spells CASSMGQGDGAPLHF. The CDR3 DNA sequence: TGCGCCAGCAGCATGGGACAGGGGGATGGGGCACCCCTCCACTTT.

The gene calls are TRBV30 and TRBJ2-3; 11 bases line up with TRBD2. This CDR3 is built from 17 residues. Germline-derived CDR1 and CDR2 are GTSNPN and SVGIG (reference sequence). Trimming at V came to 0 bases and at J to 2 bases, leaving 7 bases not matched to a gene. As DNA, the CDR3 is TGTGCCTGGAGTGTGGGGACTAGCGGAGGCCCCACAGATACGCAGTATTTT. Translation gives CAWSVGTSGGPTDTQYF.

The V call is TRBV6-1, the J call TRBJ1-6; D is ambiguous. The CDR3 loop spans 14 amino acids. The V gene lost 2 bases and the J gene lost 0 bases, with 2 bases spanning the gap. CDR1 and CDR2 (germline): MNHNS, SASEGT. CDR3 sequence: CASSEPSYNSPLHF. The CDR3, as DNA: TGTGCCAGCAGTGAACCCTCCTATAATTCACCCCTCCACTTT.

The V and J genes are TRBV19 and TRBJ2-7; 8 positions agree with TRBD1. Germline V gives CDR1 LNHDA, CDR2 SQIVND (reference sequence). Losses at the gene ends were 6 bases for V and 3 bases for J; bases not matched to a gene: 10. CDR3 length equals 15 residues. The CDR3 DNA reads TGTGCCAGTAGCGGCCGGGACAGGAGTTACTACGAGCAGTACTTC. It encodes CASSGRDRSYYEQYF.

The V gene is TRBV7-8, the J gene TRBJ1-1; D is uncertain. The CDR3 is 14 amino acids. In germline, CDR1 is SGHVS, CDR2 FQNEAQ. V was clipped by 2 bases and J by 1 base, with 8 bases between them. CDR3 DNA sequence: TGTGCCAGCAGCTTAACGCCACAGAACACTGAAGCTTTCTTT. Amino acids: CASSLTPQNTEAFF.

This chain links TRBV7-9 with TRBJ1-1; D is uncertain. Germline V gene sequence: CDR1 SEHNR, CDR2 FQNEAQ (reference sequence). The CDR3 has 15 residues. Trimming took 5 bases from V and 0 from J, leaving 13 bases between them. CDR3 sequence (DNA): TGTGCCAGCAGCGGCACGGGGTTCCTGAACACTGAAGCTTTCTTT. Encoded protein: CASSGTGFLNTEAFF.

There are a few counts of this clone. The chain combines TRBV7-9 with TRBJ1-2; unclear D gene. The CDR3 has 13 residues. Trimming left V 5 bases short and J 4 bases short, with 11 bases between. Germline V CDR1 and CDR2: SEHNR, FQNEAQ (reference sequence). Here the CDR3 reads CASSLKIGYGYTF. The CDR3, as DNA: TGTGCCAGCAGCCTCAAGATAGGCTATGGCTACACCTTC.

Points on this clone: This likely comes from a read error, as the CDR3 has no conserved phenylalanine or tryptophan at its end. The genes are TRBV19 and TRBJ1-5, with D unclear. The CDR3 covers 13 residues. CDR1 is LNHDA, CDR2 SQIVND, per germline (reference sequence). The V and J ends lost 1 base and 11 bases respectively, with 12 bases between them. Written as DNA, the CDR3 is TGTGCCAGTAGTATAGGCGACACCGTGGCCCAGCATTCT. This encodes CASSIGDTVAQHS.